This TCR beta chain was found in a study of breast tumors, draining lymph nodes, adjacent tissues. The V and J ends lost 4 bases and 3 bases respectively, with 9 bases between them. The CDR3 has 14 residues. Details on this clonotype: Its antigen is unknown.

Axillary draining lymph nodes of breast cancer patients supplied the node samples. TCRdb re-analysed the multiplex PCR reads in MiXCR, keeping a single row per CDR3 protein. Of 200,000 to 250,000 distinct CDR3 sequences in the sample, nearly 35% were seen once. Overall study findings and caveats: Tumor TCR diversity was below lymph nodes but above nontumor tissue.

The V call is TRBV12-3 or TRBV12-4, the J call TRBJ2-2, with D perhaps matching TRBD1 or TRBD2 (5 bases each). The source material was axillary lymph node tissue. This TCR derives from a female donor with breast cancer. Some clones in this sample may be carry-over from other donors' samples. CDR3 coding DNA: TGTGCCAGCAGTTCCGGGACGGACACCGGGGAGCTGTTTTTT. Translated, it gives CASSSGTDTGELFF.